Below are 18 T cell receptor beta chains sequenced from a single sample in a study of cytomegalovirus exposure and HLA in healthy donors. The data were produced by immunoSEQ multiplex PCR, yet TCRdb's version contains in-frame clones alone and is incomplete. Here the sample spans about 150,000 clones, about 82% being singletons. The source material was PBMCs. These receptors originate from a human donor in good health.

V and J are TRBV9 and TRBJ1-4, with D possibly TRBD1 on 5 matching bases. Germline V gene sequence: CDR1 SGDLS, CDR2 YYNGEE. V lost 3 bases to trimming and J lost 5 bases, with 17 bases between them. This CDR3 region has 16 residues. DNA for the CDR3: TGTGCCAGCAGCGACCCCGCCGGCGGGGCGAATGAAAAACTGTTTTTT. Protein product: CASSDPAGGANEKLFF.

The chain couples TRBV4-2 to TRBJ2-3; no clear D gene. Germline V CDR1 and CDR2: LGHNA, YNFKEQ. The CDR3 contains 17 residues. Trimming removed 4 bases at V and 1 base at J, with 18 bases between. The CDR3 sequence: CASSPLNPFEGTDTQYF. The CDR3 nucleotides read TGTGCCAGCAGCCCCCTAAATCCCTTCGAGGGCACAGATACGCAGTATTTT.

The rearrangement uses TRBV6-4 and TRBJ2-3, with D perhaps TRBD2 (5 bases). The CDR3 consists of 14 residues. V was pared by 6 bases and J by 2 bases, with 12 bases between. Germline V gene data show CDR1 as MRHNA and CDR2 as SNTAGT. CDR3 nucleotide sequence: TGTGCCAGCAGAGGCGGGTCTAACACAGATACGCAGTATTTT. It yields the protein CASRGGSNTDTQYF.

This clone was counted a few times. The V call is TRBV7-9, the J call TRBJ1-1; the D gene is possibly TRBD1 (5 bases). CDR1 SEHNR and CDR2 FQNEAQ come from the germline V gene (reference sequence). Trimming left V 6 bases short and J 9 bases short, with 14 bases between. The CDR3 consists of 12 residues. CDR3 nucleotides: TGTGCCAGCAGATCTGACAGACCTAAAGCTTTCTTT. It yields the protein CASRSDRPKAFF.

V usage is TRBV9 and J usage is TRBJ1-2; 9 bases map to TRBD1. Germline V CDR1 and CDR2: SGDLS, YYNGEE. J gave up 1 base and V 5 bases, and 6 bases lay outside the gene matches. The CDR3 runs to 15 residues. The CDR3 here is CASSWGQGYNYGYTF. CDR3 DNA sequence: TGTGCCAGCAGTTGGGGACAGGGCTATAACTATGGCTACACCTTC.

The V and J genes are TRBV2 and TRBJ2-1, with 10 bases matching TRBD2. V lost 3 bases to trimming and J lost 4 bases; unmatched junction nucleotides: 6. The V gene's germline CDR1 is SNHLY and CDR2 FYNNEI. This CDR3 region has 16 residues. The CDR3 DNA reads as TGTGCCAGCAGTGATGAAGCGGGAGGGCTTTACAATGAGCAGTTCTTC. It encodes CASSDEAGGLYNEQFF.

This chain uses TRBV7-2 with TRBJ2-2; no reliable D call. CDR1 and CDR2 (germline): SGHTA, FQGNSA. V gave up 5 bases and J gave up 5 bases, with 6 bases separating them. CDR3 size: 12 residues. The CDR3: CASSPPTGELFF. Written as DNA, the CDR3 is TGTGCCAGCAGCCCCCCTACCGGGGAGCTGTTTTTT.

Only a few counts were recorded for this clone. The chain carries TRBV5-4 and TRBJ1-1, with D possibly being TRBD1 (6 bases). The V end was cut by 0 bases, the J end by 5 bases, with 11 bases between. Germline V CDR1 and CDR2: SGHNT, YYREEE (reference sequence). The CDR3 loop spans 14 amino acids. The CDR3 nucleotides are TGTGCCAGCAGCTTGGGGGCAGGGGCTACTGAAGCTTTCTTT. Translation gives CASSLGAGATEAFF.

This clone occurred once. The rearrangement joins TRBV11-2 to TRBJ2-7; a possible D gene is TRBD2 (6 bases). V shed 4 bases and J shed 2 bases, with 12 bases lying between them. CDR1 is SGHAT and CDR2 is FQNNGV in the germline V gene. The CDR3 loop spans 14 amino acids. CDR3 sequence: CASSWWDSAYEQYF. The CDR3 DNA follows: TGTGCCAGCAGCTGGTGGGACTCTGCCTACGAGCAGTACTTC.

This clone was recorded a few times. The V gene is TRBV6-1, the J gene TRBJ2-7; tentatively, D is TRBD1 (6 bases). The V end was cut by 3 bases, the J end by 0 bases, with 9 bases between. CDR3 length equals 14 residues. The germline gives CDR1 MNHNS, CDR2 SASEGT. This CDR3 is CASSDWTASYEQYF. The CDR3 DNA is TGTGCCAGCAGTGATTGGACAGCCTCCTACGAGCAGTACTTC.

This sequence joins TRBV9 and TRBJ1-1; D is undetermined. V lost 3 bases, J lost 4 bases, and 16 bases lay in between. The germline V gene has CDR1 SGDLS and CDR2 YYNGEE. This CDR3 has 15 residues. CDR3 nucleotide sequence: TGTGCCAGCAGCGGGGTCCTAGGTGAGGGCACTGAAGCTTTCTTT. It yields the protein CASSGVLGEGTEAFF.

The chain uses TRBV19 and TRBJ1-2, with 9 bases aligning to TRBD1. V shed 5 bases, J shed 1 base, and the junction held 5 bases outside the gene matches. The germline V gene has CDR1 LNHDA and CDR2 SQIVND (reference sequence). This CDR3 spans 15 amino acids. CDR3 coding DNA: TGTGCCAGTAGTCTCCGGGACAGGGTTAACTATGGCTACACCTTC. This translates into CASSLRDRVNYGYTF.

This chain links TRBV27 with TRBJ2-7, with 8 bases aligning to TRBD1. Germline loops: CDR1 MNHEY, CDR2 SMNVEV (reference sequence). This CDR3 contains 16 residues. The ends lost 5 bases at V and 0 bases at J; junction bases unmatched: 9. This chain's CDR3 is CASSPSATGGSYEQYF. As DNA, the CDR3 is TGTGCCAGCAGTCCTTCGGCAACAGGGGGCTCCTACGAGCAGTACTTC.

The chain is built from TRBV27 and TRBJ2-3; perhaps TRBD2 as D (6 bases). Germline V CDR1 and CDR2: MNHEY, SMNVEV (reference sequence). The CDR3 is made up of 17 amino acids. Trimming left V 6 bases short and J 2 bases short, with 21 bases between. CDR3 in DNA: TGTGCCAGCAGCAACCAACGGGGGTCCCTAATCACAGATACGCAGTATTTT. This translates into CASSNQRGSLITDTQYF.

This chain links TRBV18 with TRBJ2-7, with D perhaps TRBD1 (5 bases). The CDR3 loop spans 14 amino acids. In germline, CDR1 is KGHSH, CDR2 LQKENI. With 4 bases removed from V and 1 base from J, the gap between germline ends came to 11 bases. CDR3 residues: CASSQGMSSYEQYF. The CDR3 bases are TGTGCCAGCTCACAGGGGATGAGTTCCTACGAGCAGTACTTC.

V and J are TRBV2 and TRBJ2-7, with 9 bases identical to TRBD1. The CDR3 extends over 15 amino acids. J lost 3 bases, V lost 6 bases, and 9 bases had no gene match. CDR1 is SNHLY and CDR2 is FYNNEI in the germline V gene. The CDR3 region is CASSISMDRGYEQYF. Here the CDR3 DNA reads TGTGCCAGCAGCATCTCCATGGACAGGGGCTACGAGCAGTACTTC.

The chain employs TRBV14 and TRBJ2-2, with TRBD1 matching 8 bases. CDR1 SGHDN and CDR2 FVKESK come from the germline V gene. The CDR3 is 16 amino acids. V was clipped by 4 bases and J by 3 bases; unmatched bases: 7. The CDR3 sequence is CASSPGTGLDTGELFF. The CDR3 DNA is TGTGCCAGCAGCCCCGGGACAGGACTCGACACCGGGGAGCTGTTTTTT.

The gene calls are TRBV7-9 and TRBJ1-2; 9 nucleotides align to TRBD1. The V gene end was trimmed by 1 base and the J gene end by 14 bases; junction bases not matched to a gene: 5. The CDR3 consists of 12 residues. Germline-derived CDR1 and CDR2 are SEHNR and FQNEAQ (reference sequence). The CDR3 loop reads CASSLGQGVGTF. DNA of the CDR3: TGTGCCAGCAGCTTAGGACAGGGGGTCGGTACCTTC. Full variable domain (outside the CDR3, taken from reference TRBV7-9 and TRBJ1-2): DTGVSQNPRHKITKRGQNVTFRCDPISEHNRLYWYRQTLGQGPEFLTYFQNEAQLEKSRLLSDRFSAERPKGSFSTLEIQRTEQGDSAMYLCASSLGQGVGTFGSGTRLTVV.